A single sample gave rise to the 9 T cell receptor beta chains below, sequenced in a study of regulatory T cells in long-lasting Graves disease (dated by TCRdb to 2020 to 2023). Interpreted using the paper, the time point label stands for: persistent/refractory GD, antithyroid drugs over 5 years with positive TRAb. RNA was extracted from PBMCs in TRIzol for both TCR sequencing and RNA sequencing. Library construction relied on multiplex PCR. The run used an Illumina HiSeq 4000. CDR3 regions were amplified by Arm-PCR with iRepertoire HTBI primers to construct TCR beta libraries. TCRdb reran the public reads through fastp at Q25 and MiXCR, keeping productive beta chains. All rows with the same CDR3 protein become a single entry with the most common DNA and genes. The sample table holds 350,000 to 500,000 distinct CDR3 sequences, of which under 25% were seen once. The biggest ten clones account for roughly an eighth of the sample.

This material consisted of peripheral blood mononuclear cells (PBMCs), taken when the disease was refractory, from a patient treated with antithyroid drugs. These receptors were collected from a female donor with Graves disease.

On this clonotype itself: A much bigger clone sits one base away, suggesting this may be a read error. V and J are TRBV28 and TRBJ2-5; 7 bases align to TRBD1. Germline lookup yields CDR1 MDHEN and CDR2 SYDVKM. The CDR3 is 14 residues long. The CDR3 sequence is CASGPQGPQETRYF. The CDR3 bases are TGTGCCAGCGGCCCACAGGGGCCCCAAGAGACCCGGTACTTC.

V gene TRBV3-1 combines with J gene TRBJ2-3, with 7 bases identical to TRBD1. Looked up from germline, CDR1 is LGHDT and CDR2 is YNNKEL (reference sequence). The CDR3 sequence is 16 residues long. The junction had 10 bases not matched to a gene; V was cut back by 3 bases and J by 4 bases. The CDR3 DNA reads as TGTGCCAGCAGCCAGCCGGGACAGAGAGATGCAGATACGCAGTATTTT. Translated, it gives CASSQPGQRDADTQYF.

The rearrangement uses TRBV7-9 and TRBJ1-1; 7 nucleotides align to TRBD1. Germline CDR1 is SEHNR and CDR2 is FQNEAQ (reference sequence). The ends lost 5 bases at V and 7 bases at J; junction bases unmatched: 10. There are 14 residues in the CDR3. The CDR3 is CASSLGTAISEAFF. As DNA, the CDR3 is TGTGCCAGCAGCCTCGGGACAGCCATAAGTGAAGCTTTCTTT.

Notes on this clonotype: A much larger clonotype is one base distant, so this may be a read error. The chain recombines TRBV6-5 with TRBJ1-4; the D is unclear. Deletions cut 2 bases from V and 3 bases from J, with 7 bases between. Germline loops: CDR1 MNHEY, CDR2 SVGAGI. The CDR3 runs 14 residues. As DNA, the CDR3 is TGTGCCAGCAGTTACAGGCAGTCTAATGAAAAACTGTTTTTT. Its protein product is CASSYRQSNEKLFF.

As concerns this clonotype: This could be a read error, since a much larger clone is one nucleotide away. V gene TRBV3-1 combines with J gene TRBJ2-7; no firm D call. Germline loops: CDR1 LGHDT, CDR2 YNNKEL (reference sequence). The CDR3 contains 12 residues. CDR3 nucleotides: TGTGCCTGCAGCCAAGATTGGCGCGAGCAGTACTTC. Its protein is CACSQDWREQYF.

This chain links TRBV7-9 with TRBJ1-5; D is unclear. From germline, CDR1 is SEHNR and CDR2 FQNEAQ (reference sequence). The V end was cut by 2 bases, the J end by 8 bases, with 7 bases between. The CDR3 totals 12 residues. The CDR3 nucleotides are TGTGCCAGCAGCTTACTGGAGAAGCCCCAGCATTTT. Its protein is CASSLLEKPQHF.

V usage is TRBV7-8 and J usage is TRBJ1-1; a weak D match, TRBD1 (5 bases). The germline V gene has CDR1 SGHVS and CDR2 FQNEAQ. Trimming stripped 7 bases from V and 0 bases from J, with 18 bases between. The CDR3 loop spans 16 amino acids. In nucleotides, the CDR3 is TGTGCCAGCATCATAGGGGCCCTGGGGATGAACACTGAAGCTTTCTTT. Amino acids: CASIIGALGMNTEAFF.

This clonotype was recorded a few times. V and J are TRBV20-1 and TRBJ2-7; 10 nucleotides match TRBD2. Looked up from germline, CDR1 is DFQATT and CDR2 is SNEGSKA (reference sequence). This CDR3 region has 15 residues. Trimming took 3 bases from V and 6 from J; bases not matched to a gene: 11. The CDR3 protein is CSASRDLAGAFEQYF. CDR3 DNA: TGCAGTGCTAGCAGAGATCTAGCGGGAGCGTTCGAGCAGTACTTC.

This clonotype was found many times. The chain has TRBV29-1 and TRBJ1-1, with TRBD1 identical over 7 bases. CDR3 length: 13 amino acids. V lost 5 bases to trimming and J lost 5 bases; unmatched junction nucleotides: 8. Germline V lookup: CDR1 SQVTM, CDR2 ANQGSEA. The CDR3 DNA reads TGCAGCGTTAGACAGGGTCAACATACTGAAGCTTTCTTT. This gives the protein CSVRQGQHTEAFF.